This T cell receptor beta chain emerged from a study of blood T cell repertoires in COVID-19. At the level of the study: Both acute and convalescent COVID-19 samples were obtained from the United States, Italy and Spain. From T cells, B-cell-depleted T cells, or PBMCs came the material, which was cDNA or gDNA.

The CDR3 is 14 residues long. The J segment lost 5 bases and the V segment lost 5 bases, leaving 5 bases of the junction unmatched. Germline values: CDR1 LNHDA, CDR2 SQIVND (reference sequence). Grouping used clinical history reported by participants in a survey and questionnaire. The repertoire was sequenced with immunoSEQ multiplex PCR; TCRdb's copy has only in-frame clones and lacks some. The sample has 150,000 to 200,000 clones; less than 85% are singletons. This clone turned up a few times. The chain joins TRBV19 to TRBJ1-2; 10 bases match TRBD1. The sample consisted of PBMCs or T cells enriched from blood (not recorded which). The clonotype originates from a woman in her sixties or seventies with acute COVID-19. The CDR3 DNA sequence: TGTGCCAGTAGTCCCGGACAGGGGGGTTATGGCTACACCTTC. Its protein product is CASSPGQGGYGYTF.